The present TCR beta chain was sequenced within a study of T cell repertoires in cytomegalovirus infection. At the level of the study: Recently identified HLA-C-restricted CMV epitopes and well-studied HLA-B-restricted CMV epitopes were used by the study. Public TCR beta signatures provided an indication of both CMV infection and a matching HLA type. Study observations and caveats: Identification of carriers of CMV plus the relevant HLA was achieved through cumulative public TCR beta family frequency. Clonotypes of TCR beta that were HLA-C-restricted and CMV-specific dominated the ex vivo response.

TCRdb fed the reads into MiXCR, producing one record per CDR3 protein. The sample holds approximately 600,000 distinct CDR3 sequences, approximately 40% seen once. The ends lost 4 bases at V and 2 bases at J; junction bases unmatched: 5. Germline V gene lookup returns CDR1 MNHEY and CDR2 SVGEGT. The CDR3 has 15 amino acids. Points on this clonotype: Its antigen is undetermined.

Specimen: cultured PBMCs, collected from culture after CMV antigen stimulation. The chain combines TRBV6-2 or TRBV6-3 with TRBJ2-1, with 7 bases aligning to TRBD2. The sequence was collected from a human donor in good health (CMV status not recorded). Some clones in this sample may be carry-over from other donors' samples. The CDR3 here is CASSSGLVAYNEQFF. The CDR3 nucleotides read TGTGCCAGCAGTTCAGGACTAGTAGCCTACAATGAGCAGTTCTTC.